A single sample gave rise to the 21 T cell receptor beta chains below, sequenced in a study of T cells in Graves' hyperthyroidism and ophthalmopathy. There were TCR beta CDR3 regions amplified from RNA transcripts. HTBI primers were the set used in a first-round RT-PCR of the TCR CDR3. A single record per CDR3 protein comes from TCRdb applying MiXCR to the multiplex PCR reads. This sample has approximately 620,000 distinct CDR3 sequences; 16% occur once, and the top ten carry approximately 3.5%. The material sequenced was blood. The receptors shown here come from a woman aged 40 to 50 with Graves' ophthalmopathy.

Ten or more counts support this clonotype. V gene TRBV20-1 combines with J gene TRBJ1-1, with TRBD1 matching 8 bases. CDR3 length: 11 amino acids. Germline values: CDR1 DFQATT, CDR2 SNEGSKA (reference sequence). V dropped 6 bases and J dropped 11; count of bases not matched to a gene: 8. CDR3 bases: TGCAGTGCCGACAGGGGTTCAGGGGCTTTCTTT. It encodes CSADRGSGAFF.

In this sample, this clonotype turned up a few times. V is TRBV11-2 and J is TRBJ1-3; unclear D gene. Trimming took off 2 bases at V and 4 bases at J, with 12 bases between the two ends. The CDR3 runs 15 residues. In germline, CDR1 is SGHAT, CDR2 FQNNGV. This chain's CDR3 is CASSLTRDPGNTIYF. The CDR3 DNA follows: TGTGCCAGCAGCTTAACAAGGGATCCGGGAAACACCATATATTTT.

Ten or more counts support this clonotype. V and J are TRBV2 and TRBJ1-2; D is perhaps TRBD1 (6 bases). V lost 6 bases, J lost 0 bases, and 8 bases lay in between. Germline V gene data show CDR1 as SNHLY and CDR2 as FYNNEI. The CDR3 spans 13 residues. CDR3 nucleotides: TGTGCCAGCAGGGACAGCGCTAACTATGGCTACACCTTC. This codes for CASRDSANYGYTF.

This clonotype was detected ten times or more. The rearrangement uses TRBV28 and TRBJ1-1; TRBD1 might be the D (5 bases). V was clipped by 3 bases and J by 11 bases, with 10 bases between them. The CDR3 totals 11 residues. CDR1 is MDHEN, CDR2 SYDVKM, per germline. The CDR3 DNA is TGTGCCAGCAGTTTTGGCAGGGAGGCTTTCTTT. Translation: CASSFGREAFF.

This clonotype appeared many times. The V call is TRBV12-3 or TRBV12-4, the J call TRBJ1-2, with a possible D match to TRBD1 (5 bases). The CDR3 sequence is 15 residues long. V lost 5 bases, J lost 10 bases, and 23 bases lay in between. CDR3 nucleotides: TGTGCCAGCAGTCCCCGACAGTCAGGAGCTGTCCCCTACACCTTC. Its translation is CASSPRQSGAVPYTF.

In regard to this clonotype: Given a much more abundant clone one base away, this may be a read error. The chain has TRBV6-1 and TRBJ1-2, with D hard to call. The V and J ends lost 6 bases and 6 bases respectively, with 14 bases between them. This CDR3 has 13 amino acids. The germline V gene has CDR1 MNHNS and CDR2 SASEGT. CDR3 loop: CASRRRQRDGYTF. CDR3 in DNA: TGTGCCAGCAGAAGGAGACAACGGGATGGCTACACCTTC.

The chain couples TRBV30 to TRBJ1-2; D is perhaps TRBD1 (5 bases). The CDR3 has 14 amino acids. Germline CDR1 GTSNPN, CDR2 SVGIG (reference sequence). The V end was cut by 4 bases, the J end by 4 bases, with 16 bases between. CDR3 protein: CAWTGGDPGYGYTF. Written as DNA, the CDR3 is TGTGCCTGGACTGGCGGGGACCCCGGCTATGGCTACACCTTC.

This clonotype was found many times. The CDR3 nucleotides are TGTGCCAGCAGCTTAGAAATGGCAGGAGTAAATGAAAAACTGTTTTTT. Translating gives CASSLEMAGVNEKLFF. This chain connects TRBV11-2 to TRBJ1-4; D unclear. Trimming removed 0 bases at V and 5 bases at J, with 13 bases between. The germline V gene encodes CDR1 SGHAT and CDR2 FQNNGV. The CDR3 has 16 amino acids.

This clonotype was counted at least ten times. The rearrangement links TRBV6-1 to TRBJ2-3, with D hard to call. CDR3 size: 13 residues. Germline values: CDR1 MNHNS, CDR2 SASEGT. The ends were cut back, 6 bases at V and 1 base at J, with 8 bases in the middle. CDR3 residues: CASRGSGTDTQYF. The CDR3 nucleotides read TGTGCCAGCAGGGGCTCTGGCACAGATACGCAGTATTTT.

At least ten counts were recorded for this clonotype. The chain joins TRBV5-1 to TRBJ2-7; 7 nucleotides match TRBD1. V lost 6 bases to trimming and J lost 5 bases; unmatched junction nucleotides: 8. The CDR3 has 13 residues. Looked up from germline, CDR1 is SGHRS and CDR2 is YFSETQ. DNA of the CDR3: TGCGCCAGCAAAAGGGGGCCAGGGGACGAGCAGTACTTC. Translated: CASKRGPGDEQYF.

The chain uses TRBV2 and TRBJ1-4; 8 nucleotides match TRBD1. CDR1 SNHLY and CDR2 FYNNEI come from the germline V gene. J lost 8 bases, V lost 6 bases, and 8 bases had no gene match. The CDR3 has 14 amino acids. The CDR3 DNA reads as TGTGCCAGCAGCGCAGGGGGCGCGGAAGAAAAACTGTTTTTT. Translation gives CASSAGGAEEKLFF.

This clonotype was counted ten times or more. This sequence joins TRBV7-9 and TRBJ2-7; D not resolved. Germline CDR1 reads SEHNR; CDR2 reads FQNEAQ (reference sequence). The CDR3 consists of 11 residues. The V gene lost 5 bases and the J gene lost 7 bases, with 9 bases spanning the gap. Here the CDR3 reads CASSSLGEQYF. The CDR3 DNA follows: TGTGCCAGCAGCAGCCTTGGGGAGCAGTACTTC.

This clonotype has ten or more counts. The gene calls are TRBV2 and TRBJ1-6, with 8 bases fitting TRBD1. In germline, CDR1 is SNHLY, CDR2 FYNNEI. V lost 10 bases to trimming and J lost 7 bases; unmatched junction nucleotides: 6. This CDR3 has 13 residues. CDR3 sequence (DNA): TGTGCCAAGACCGGGACAGGCAATTCACCCCTCCACTTT. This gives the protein CAKTGTGNSPLHF.

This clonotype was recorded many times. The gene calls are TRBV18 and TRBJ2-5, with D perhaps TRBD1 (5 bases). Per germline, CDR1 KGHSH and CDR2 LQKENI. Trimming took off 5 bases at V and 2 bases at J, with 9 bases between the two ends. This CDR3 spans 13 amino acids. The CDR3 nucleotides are TGTGCCAGCTCAGCGACAGTTCAAGAGACCCAGTACTTC. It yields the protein CASSATVQETQYF.

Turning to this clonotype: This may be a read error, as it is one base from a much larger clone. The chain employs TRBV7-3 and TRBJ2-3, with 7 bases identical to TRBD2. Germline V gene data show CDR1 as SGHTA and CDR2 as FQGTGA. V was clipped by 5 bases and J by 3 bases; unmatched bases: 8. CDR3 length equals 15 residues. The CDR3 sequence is CASSPPGGTTDTQYF. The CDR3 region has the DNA TGTGCCAGCAGCCCCCCGGGGGGAACGACAGATACGCAGTATTTT.

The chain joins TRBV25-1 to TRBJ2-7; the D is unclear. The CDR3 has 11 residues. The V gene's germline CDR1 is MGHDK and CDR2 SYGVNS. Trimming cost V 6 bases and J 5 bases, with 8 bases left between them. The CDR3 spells CASRVFNEQYF. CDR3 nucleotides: TGTGCCAGCAGGGTTTTTAACGAGCAGTACTTC.

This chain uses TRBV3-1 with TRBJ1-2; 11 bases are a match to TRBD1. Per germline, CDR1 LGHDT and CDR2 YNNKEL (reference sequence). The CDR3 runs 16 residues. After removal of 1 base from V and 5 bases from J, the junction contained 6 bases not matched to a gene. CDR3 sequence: CASSQGTGQGAYGYTF. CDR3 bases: TGTGCCAGCAGCCAAGGGACTGGACAGGGGGCGTATGGCTACACCTTC. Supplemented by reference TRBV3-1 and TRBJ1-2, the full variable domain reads DTAVSQTPKYLVTQMGNDKSIKCEQNLGHDTMYWYKQDSKKFLKIMFSYNNKELIINETVPNRFSPKSPDKAHLNLHINSLELGDSAVYFCASSQGTGQGAYGYTFGSGTRLTVV.

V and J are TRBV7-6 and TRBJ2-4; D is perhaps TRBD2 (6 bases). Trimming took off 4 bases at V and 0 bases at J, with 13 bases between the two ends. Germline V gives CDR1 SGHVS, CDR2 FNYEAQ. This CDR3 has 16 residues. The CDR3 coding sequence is TGTGCCAGCAGCTCCGGCCGGGGGACAGCCAAAAACATTCAGTACTTC. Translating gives CASSSGRGTAKNIQYF.

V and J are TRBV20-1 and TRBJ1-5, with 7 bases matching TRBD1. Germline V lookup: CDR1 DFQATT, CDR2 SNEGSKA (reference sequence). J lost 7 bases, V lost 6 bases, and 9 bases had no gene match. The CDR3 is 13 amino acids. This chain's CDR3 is CSATTGNGQPQHF. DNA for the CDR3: TGCAGTGCCACGACAGGGAATGGCCAGCCCCAGCATTTT.

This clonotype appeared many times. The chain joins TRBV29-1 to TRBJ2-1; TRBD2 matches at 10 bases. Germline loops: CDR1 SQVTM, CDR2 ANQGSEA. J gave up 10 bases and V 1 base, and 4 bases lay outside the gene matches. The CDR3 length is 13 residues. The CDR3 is CSVEVLAGAEQFF. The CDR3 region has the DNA TGCAGCGTTGAAGTCCTAGCGGGAGCCGAGCAGTTCTTC.

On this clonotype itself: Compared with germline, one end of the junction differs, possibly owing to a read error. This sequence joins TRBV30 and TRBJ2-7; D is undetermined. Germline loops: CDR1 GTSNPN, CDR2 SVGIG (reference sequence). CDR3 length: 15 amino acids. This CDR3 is CAWSASWAVSHEQYF. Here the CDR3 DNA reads TGTGCCTGGAGCGCTTCCTGGGCAGTCTCCCACGAGCAGTACTTC.